This entry features one T cell receptor (beta chain) sequence. Antigen specificity is unknown. PCR was performed using 60 Vbeta and 13 Jbeta primers. Libraries were prepared by immunoSEQ multiplex PCR; TCRdb keeps only in-frame clonotypes and omits some of them. This table holds around 140,000 clones, approximately 70% found once. The data were obtained in a study of cytomegalovirus exposure and HLA in healthy donors. Study-wide results and caveats: A list of around 160 TCR beta chains associated with cytomegalovirus was given. Rare TCR sequences dominated, though some public TCRs recurred in many donors.

The length of the CDR3 is 14 residues. In germline, CDR1 is SQVTM, CDR2 ANQGSEA. Trimming took 4 bases from V and 4 from J, leaving 15 bases between them. The gene calls are TRBV29-1 and TRBJ2-3; D may be TRBD2 (5 bases). Sequenced sample: PBMCs. This clonotype originated in a woman aged 55-70 years in good health and CMV-seropositive. The DNA for the CDR3 is TGCAGCGTTGGAACGGGAACGGCGGCAGATACGCAGTATTTT. Encoded protein: CSVGTGTAADTQYF.